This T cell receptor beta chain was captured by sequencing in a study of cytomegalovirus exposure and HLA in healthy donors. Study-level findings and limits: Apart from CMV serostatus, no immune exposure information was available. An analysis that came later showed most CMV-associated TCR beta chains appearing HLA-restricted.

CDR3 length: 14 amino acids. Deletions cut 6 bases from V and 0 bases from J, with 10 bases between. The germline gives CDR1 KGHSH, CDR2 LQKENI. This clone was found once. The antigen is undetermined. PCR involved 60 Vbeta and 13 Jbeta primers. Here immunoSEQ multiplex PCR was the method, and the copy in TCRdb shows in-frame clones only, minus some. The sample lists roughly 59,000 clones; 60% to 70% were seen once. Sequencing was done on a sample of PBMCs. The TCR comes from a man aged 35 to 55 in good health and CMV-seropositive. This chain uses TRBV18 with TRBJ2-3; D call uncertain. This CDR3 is CASSLGFSTDTQYF. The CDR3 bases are TGTGCCAGCTCCCTCGGGTTTAGCACAGATACGCAGTATTTT.